The 5 T cell receptor beta chains presented below share a single source sample, sequenced in a study of T cell changes during pregnancy in multiple sclerosis. The assay was immunoSEQ multiplex PCR, and TCRdb's table has in-frame clones only and misses some. The sample holds approximately 60,000 clones, approximately 90% seen once. Sequencing was performed on peripheral blood, taken after pregnancy. Every receptor here comes from a female donor in good health, enrolled as a control in a pregnancy study.

The chain carries TRBV5-4 and TRBJ2-3; 13 positions match TRBD2. CDR1 SGHNT and CDR2 YYREEE come from the germline V gene (reference sequence). J was trimmed by 1 base and V by 1 base; bases with no gene match: 0. The CDR3 is 16 amino acids. The CDR3 sequence is CASSLTSGRGTDTQYF. The CDR3 region has the DNA TGTGCCAGCAGCTTGACTAGCGGGAGGGGCACAGATACGCAGTATTTT.

The chain is built from TRBV19 and TRBJ1-2; D ambiguous. Germline V CDR1 and CDR2: LNHDA, SQIVND (reference sequence). V lost 7 bases and J lost 5, with 5 bases in between. The CDR3 is made up of 10 amino acids. CDR3 coding DNA: TGTGCCAGTAAAGAGTATGGCTACACCTTC. This codes for CASKEYGYTF.

This clone was seen only once. The CDR3 DNA reads TGTGCTAGTGGTTTGGTACTGGGTAGGGGGGAGACCCAGTACTTC. It yields the protein CASGLVLGRGETQYF. The rearrangement joins TRBV12-5 to TRBJ2-5; maybe TRBD1 (6 bases). V was trimmed by 0 bases and J by 5 bases, leaving 13 bases between them. Germline CDR1 reads LGHNT; CDR2 reads FRNRAP. This CDR3 region has 15 residues.

The genes are TRBV7-2 and TRBJ2-2; no clear D gene. This CDR3 contains 12 residues. The V gene's germline CDR1 is SGHTA and CDR2 FQGNSA. V gave up 5 bases and J gave up 3 bases, with 4 bases separating them. The CDR3 DNA is TGTGCCAGCAGCCTATACACCGGGGAGCTGTTTTTT. Amino acid sequence: CASSLYTGELFF.

The chain links TRBV7-8 to TRBJ2-1; 10 nucleotides agree with TRBD2. The germline V gene has CDR1 SGHVS and CDR2 FQNEAQ. The CDR3 is made up of 16 amino acids. Losses at the gene ends were 8 bases for V and 4 bases for J; bases not matched to a gene: 11. CDR3 in amino acids: CASRSRGLAAYNEQFF. CDR3 in DNA: TGTGCCAGCCGCTCCCGCGGACTAGCGGCATACAATGAGCAGTTCTTC.